The TCR beta chain described here comes from a study of beta chain features in type 1 diabetes. Study findings and constraints: Patients with type 1 diabetes showed fewer VDJ junction insertions and more deletions. In comparison with healthy donors, patients had naive, central memory and Treg TCRB repertoires that appeared more similar. For Type 1 diabetes patients, all four CD4+ subsets carried TCRB CDR3s that were moderately but significantly shorter.

Every isolated RNA sample was fully reverse transcribed, so sequencing captured expressed TCRB transcripts. The read count averaged roughly 4 million across naive, central memory and regulatory T cell samples. Data came from immunoSEQ multiplex PCR; TCRdb stores just in-frame clones and leaves some out. The sample contains fewer than 25,000 clones, about 69% of which appear only once. Stem cell-like memory, regulatory, central memory and naive CD4+ cells were sorted via CD45RO/CCR7/CD25/CD127/CD95/CD27. Trimming removed 6 bases from V and 1 base from J; junction bases left unmatched: 0. The length of the CDR3 is 14 residues. Germline CDR1 is SNHLY and CDR2 is FYNNEI. This clone was counted between two and nine times. Its specificity is not known.

This TCR came from a man between 18 and 29 years old with type 1 diabetes. The chain couples TRBV2 to TRBJ2-3, with 11 bases fitting TRBD2. Sequenced sample: Tregs from blood. The CDR3 spells CASRLAGGTDTQYF. The CDR3 nucleotides read TGTGCCAGCAGACTAGCGGGGGGCACAGATACGCAGTATTTT.